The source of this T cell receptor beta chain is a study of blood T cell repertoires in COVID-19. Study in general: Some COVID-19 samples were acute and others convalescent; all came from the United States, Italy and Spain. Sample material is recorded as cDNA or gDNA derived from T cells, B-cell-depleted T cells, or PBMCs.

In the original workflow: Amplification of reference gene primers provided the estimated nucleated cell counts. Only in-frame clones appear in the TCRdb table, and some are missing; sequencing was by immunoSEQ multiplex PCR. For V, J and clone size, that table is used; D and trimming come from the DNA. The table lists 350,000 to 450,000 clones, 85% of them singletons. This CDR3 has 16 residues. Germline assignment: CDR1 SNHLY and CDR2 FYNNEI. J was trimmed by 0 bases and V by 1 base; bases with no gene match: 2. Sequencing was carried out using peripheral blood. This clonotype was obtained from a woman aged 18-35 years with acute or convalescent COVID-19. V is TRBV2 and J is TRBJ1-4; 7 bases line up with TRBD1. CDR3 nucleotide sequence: TGTGCCAGCAGTGAAGGGCAGGGGGCAACTAATGAAAAACTGTTTTTT. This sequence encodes CASSEGQGATNEKLFF.